These 25 T cell receptor beta chains were all obtained from the same sample, sequenced in a study of PD-1 blockade in classical Hodgkin lymphoma (TCRdb year 2020). The time point label of this sample denotes: cycle 4 day 1 (C4D1), after 5 to 7 weeks of nivolumab. Every trial patient had relapsed following autologous stem cell transplantation, and prior brentuximab vedotin exposure was what differed among cohorts A, B and C. The receptor library was made with the immunoSEQ multiplex PCR assay. Entries here come from immuneACCESS through TCRdb and include only in-frame sequences with V and J called. Some clones fail to appear in such tables; in the studies checked, an unresolved V gene covers under half of the shortfall, and the cause of the remainder is unknown. The sample has under 9,000 clones on record, around nine tenths of them singletons. Together, the top ten hold under 40% of the sample.

The sample consisted of peripheral blood mononuclear cells (PBMCs), taken before the fourth cycle of nivolumab. These receptors all stem from a human donor with classical Hodgkin lymphoma.

This clone was detected only once. The chain couples TRBV7-2 to TRBJ2-5; a weak D match, TRBD2 (6 bases). Germline V gives CDR1 SGHTA, CDR2 FQGNSA. V was cut by 1 base and J by 5 bases, with 11 bases left in between. CDR3 length: 14 residues. For the CDR3, the DNA is TGTGCCAGCAGCTTAGACGGGAGACAGGAGACCCAGTACTTC. Translating it yields CASSLDGRQETQYF. Supplemented by reference TRBV7-2 and TRBJ2-5, the full variable domain reads GAGVSQSPSNKVTEKGKDVELRCDPISGHTALYWYRQSLGQGLEFLIYFQGNSAPDKSGLPSDRFSAERTGGSVSTLTIQRTQQEDSAVYLCASSLDGRQETQYFGPGTRLLVL.

V usage is TRBV6-6 and J usage is TRBJ1-2; tentatively, D is TRBD1 (6 bases). The CDR3 consists of 14 residues. V lost 5 bases, J lost 3 bases, and 13 bases lay in between. From germline, CDR1 is MNHNY and CDR2 SVGAGI (reference sequence). The CDR3, as DNA: TGTGCCAGCAGTCGTCGACAGGCTGACTATGGCTACACCTTC. Translation: CASSRRQADYGYTF.

On this clone itself: The same CDR3 also results from other DNA sequences found in this sample. The CDR3 nucleotides read TGTGCCAGCAGCTTAGCCGCCGGAGCAAACGAGCAGTACTTC. It codes for CASSLAAGANEQYF. V is TRBV7-2 and J is TRBJ2-7; D is ambiguous. Germline lookup yields CDR1 SGHTA and CDR2 FQGNSA. With 0 bases removed from V and 5 bases from J, the gap between germline ends came to 11 bases. There are 14 residues in the CDR3.

The chain uses TRBV25-1 and TRBJ1-1, with no clear D. Between the trimmed V and J ends, which lost 0 bases and 1 base, there was a span of 9 bases. Germline CDR1 reads MGHDK; CDR2 reads SYGVNS. The CDR3 contains 15 residues. CDR3 in amino acids: CASSEYRAKNTEAFF. In DNA form, the CDR3 reads TGTGCCAGCAGTGAATATCGGGCCAAGAACACTGAAGCTTTCTTT.

The J gene is TRBJ2-2, the V gene TRBV19, with TRBD2 as a possible D gene (5 bases). The CDR3 extends over 13 amino acids. In germline, CDR1 is LNHDA, CDR2 SQIVND (reference sequence). Trimming left V 5 bases short and J 4 bases short, with 8 bases between. The CDR3 reads CASSLTSTGELFF. The DNA for the CDR3 is TGTGCCAGTAGTCTAACTAGCACCGGGGAGCTGTTTTTT.

The gene calls are TRBV7-9 and TRBJ2-1; possibly TRBD2 for D (5 bases). This CDR3 region has 14 residues. V lost 6 bases and J lost 3, with 12 bases in between. CDR1 SEHNR and CDR2 FQNEAQ come from the germline V gene (reference sequence). CDR3 nucleotide sequence: TGTGCCAGCAGGGAATGGAGGTTCTACAATGAGCAGTTCTTC. It is translated as CASREWRFYNEQFF.

This clone rates as medium-sized (0.01 to 0.1%). The V and J genes are TRBV10-2 and TRBJ2-1; D gene ambiguous. The CDR3 totals 12 residues. V lost 6 bases, J lost 0 bases, and 3 bases lay in between. Looked up from germline, CDR1 is WSHSY and CDR2 is SAAADI. CDR3 amino acids: CASSVSYNEQFF. The CDR3 DNA sequence: TGCGCCAGCAGCGTCTCCTACAATGAGCAGTTCTTC.

The chain carries TRBV9 and TRBJ2-1, with 7 bases aligning to TRBD2. The germline gives CDR1 SGDLS, CDR2 YYNGEE. This CDR3 is built from 15 residues. With 0 bases clipped from V and 5 bases from J, the junction kept 5 bases outside the gene matches. The CDR3 loop is CASSVEGEGHNEQFF. The CDR3 nucleotides read TGTGCCAGCAGCGTAGAAGGGGAGGGACACAATGAGCAGTTCTTC.

This chain uses TRBV27 with TRBJ2-2; 9 nucleotides line up with TRBD1. There are 20 residues in the CDR3. Trimming cost V 2 bases and J 0 bases; bases outside gene matches: 13. From germline, CDR1 is MNHEY and CDR2 SMNVEV (reference sequence). CDR3: CASSLVAGTGSPANTGELFF. The CDR3 bases are TGTGCCAGCAGTTTAGTTGCTGGGACAGGGTCCCCCGCGAACACCGGGGAGCTGTTTTTT.

The CDR3 region is CASSQTSGYQETQYF. The DNA for the CDR3 is TGTGCCAGCTCACAGACTAGCGGGTACCAAGAGACCCAGTACTTC. The chain joins TRBV18 to TRBJ2-5; 10 bases line up with TRBD2. Per the germline V gene, CDR1 is KGHSH and CDR2 is LQKENI. CDR3 size: 15 residues. Trimming at V came to 4 bases and at J to 0 bases, leaving 2 bases not matched to a gene.

The chain joins TRBV7-9 to TRBJ1-1; TRBD1 is a possible D gene (6 bases). There are 15 residues in the CDR3. V lost 3 bases to trimming and J lost 5 bases, with 16 bases between them. Germline V gene data show CDR1 as SEHNR and CDR2 as FQNEAQ (reference sequence). CDR3 sequence: CASSFPSGVGTEAFF. In DNA, the CDR3 is TGTGCCAGCAGCTTTCCATCAGGGGTAGGGACTGAAGCTTTCTTT.

This chain connects TRBV6-4 to TRBJ2-2; tentatively, D is TRBD1 (6 bases). This CDR3 spans 15 amino acids. V lost 2 bases, J lost 0 bases, and 7 bases lay in between. Germline assignment: CDR1 MRHNA and CDR2 SNTAGT. In nucleotides, the CDR3 is TGTGCCAGCAGTGACGGGGGCGCGAACACCGGGGAGCTGTTTTTT. Amino acids: CASSDGGANTGELFF.

The chain carries TRBV6-1 and TRBJ1-1; 8 bases match TRBD1. CDR1 is MNHNS and CDR2 is SASEGT in the germline V gene. Trimming took 6 bases from V and 2 from J; bases not matched to a gene: 5. The CDR3 has 14 amino acids. CDR3 amino acids: CASRPRGQNTEAFF. CDR3 DNA: TGTGCCAGCAGACCCAGGGGGCAAAACACTGAAGCTTTCTTT.

The rearrangement links TRBV5-6 to TRBJ2-5; D not resolved. The germline V gene encodes CDR1 SGHDT and CDR2 YYEEEE. The CDR3 has 14 residues. V was clipped by 0 bases and J by 2 bases, with 8 bases between them. CDR3 sequence (DNA): TGTGCCAGCAGCTTGGGGGCAATTCAAGAGACCCAGTACTTC. Translating gives CASSLGAIQETQYF.

The V call is TRBV9, the J call TRBJ1-1; D possibly corresponds to TRBD1 (6 bases). There are 12 residues in the CDR3. V was pared by 3 bases and J by 4 bases, with 7 bases between. Germline V lookup: CDR1 SGDLS, CDR2 YYNGEE. CDR3 in amino acids: CASSEGGTEAFF. CDR3 bases: TGTGCCAGCAGCGAAGGGGGCACTGAAGCTTTCTTT.

This clone appeared once. The chain recombines TRBV7-9 with TRBJ1-1, with 8 bases identical to TRBD1. The CDR3 has 14 amino acids. CDR1 SEHNR and CDR2 FQNEAQ come from the germline V gene (reference sequence). Trimming took 5 bases from V and 6 from J; bases not matched to a gene: 8. CDR3 nucleotide sequence: TGTGCCAGCAGCCCCGGACAGGGAACCCCTGAAGCTTTCTTT. Translated, it gives CASSPGQGTPEAFF.

V gene TRBV9 combines with J gene TRBJ2-3, with no clear D. This CDR3 contains 13 residues. CDR1 and CDR2 from the germline V gene are SGDLS and YYNGEE. V lost 3 bases to trimming and J lost 6 bases, with 11 bases between them. DNA of the CDR3: TGTGCCAGCAGCGGTGGTTTTTCGGATACGCAGTATTTT. Translation gives CASSGGFSDTQYF. The complete variable domain, with remaining parts taken from reference TRBV9 and TRBJ2-3, reads DSGVTQTPKHLITATGQRVTLRCSPRSGDLSVYWYQQSLDQGLQFLIQYYNGEERAKGNILERFSAQQFPDLHSELNLSSLELGDSALYFCASSGGFSDTQYFGPGTRLTVL.

The V gene is TRBV19, the J gene TRBJ2-1; 7 bases agree with TRBD2. Germline trimming cut 5 bases from V and 9 bases from J; bases unmatched to any gene: 7. There are 13 residues in the CDR3. Germline CDR1 is LNHDA and CDR2 is SQIVND (reference sequence). CDR3 protein: CASSPRTRGEQFF. The CDR3 DNA is TGTGCCAGTAGTCCCCGGACTAGGGGTGAGCAGTTCTTC.

The chain uses TRBV6-4 and TRBJ1-3, with TRBD1 identical over 7 bases. CDR1 MRHNA and CDR2 SNTAGT come from the germline V gene. V gave up 2 bases and J gave up 3 bases; unmatched junction bases: 10. The CDR3 covers 17 residues. The CDR3, as DNA: TGTGCCAGCAGTGACAGGGGGCCCCCCGCGGTTGGAAACACCATATATTTT. Translating gives CASSDRGPPAVGNTIYF.

This chain links TRBV5-4 with TRBJ2-7; D uncertain. V dropped 4 bases and J dropped 3 bases, with 11 bases sitting between them. The CDR3 totals 13 residues. CDR1 is SGHNT, CDR2 YYREEE, per germline (reference sequence). The CDR3 region is CASSIQDGYEQYF. The CDR3 DNA reads as TGTGCCAGCAGCATTCAGGACGGCTACGAGCAGTACTTC.

The chain uses TRBV5-1 and TRBJ2-7; D not certain. CDR1 and CDR2 from the germline V gene are SGHRS and YFSETQ. This CDR3 is 13 amino acids long. Trimming cost V 0 bases and J 6 bases, with 10 bases left between them. In nucleotides, the CDR3 is TGCGCCAGCAGCTTGGTCGGGTCCCGCGAGCAGTACTTC. Its protein is CASSLVGSREQYF.

The chain employs TRBV11-2 and TRBJ2-7; 11 nucleotides align to TRBD1. The CDR3 runs 17 residues. With V trimmed by 0 bases and J by 2 bases, 6 bases remained unmatched. Germline CDR1 SGHAT, CDR2 FQNNGV. CDR3 sequence (DNA): TGTGCCAGCAGCTTAGATGTGCGGACAGGGGGCACCTACGAGCAGTACTTC. Its translation: CASSLDVRTGGTYEQYF. Combining the CDR3 with reference TRBV11-2 and TRBJ2-7 gives the whole variable domain EAGVAQSPRYKIIEKRQSVAFWCNPISGHATLYWYQQILGQGPKLLIQFQNNGVVDDSQLPKDRFSAERLKGVDSTLKIQPAKLEDSAVYLCASSLDVRTGGTYEQYFGPGTRLTVT.

The V and J genes are TRBV5-1 and TRBJ1-6; D not certain. The CDR3 consists of 13 residues. Germline V gene sequence: CDR1 SGHRS, CDR2 YFSETQ. The V end was cut by 7 bases, the J end by 8 bases, with 13 bases between. For the CDR3, the DNA is TGCGCCAGCCGCCCCGAGTATGATTCACCCCTCCACTTT. Translated, it gives CASRPEYDSPLHF.

V is TRBV5-1 and J is TRBJ2-2; D may be TRBD2 (5 bases). This CDR3 contains 16 residues. Between the trimmed V and J ends, which lost 5 bases and 0 bases, there was a span of 14 bases. Germline loops: CDR1 SGHRS, CDR2 YFSETQ. The CDR3 region has the DNA TGCGCCAGCAGATTCTCCGGGGATACGAACACCGGGGAGCTGTTTTTT. This codes for CASRFSGDTNTGELFF.

This chain joins TRBV18 and TRBJ2-5; D gene uncertain. The CDR3 loop spans 14 amino acids. V shed 1 base and J shed 7 bases, with 13 bases lying between them. In germline, CDR1 is KGHSH, CDR2 LQKENI. As DNA, the CDR3 is TGTGCCAGCTCACCACTGCAAGGGTTGGGGACCCAGTACTTC. Translated, it gives CASSPLQGLGTQYF.